Included here is one TCR beta chain sequence, with context. Its antigen is undetermined. Described time point: peripheral blood 6 weeks after treatment start. The sample comes from a study of PD-L1 blockade in urothelial cancer. Findings and caveats of the study: Patients with durable benefit had greater blood expansion of tumor-associated TCR clones 3 weeks into treatment.

Germline V gene lookup returns CDR1 SEHNR and CDR2 FQNEAQ (reference sequence). CDR3 length: 16 residues. Trimming removed 5 bases at V and 4 bases at J, with 15 bases between. Assay used: immunoSEQ multiplex PCR; TCRdb lists only in-frame clones, some missing. Seen here are 100,000 to 150,000 clones, more than 75% observed once, and the top ten hold 2.4%. The sequence came from a man aged 50 to 59 with urothelial cancer. The V and J genes are TRBV7-9 and TRBJ2-6, with D maybe TRBD1 (5 bases). The sample here was PBMCs, taken around atezolizumab (anti-PD-L1) treatment. The CDR3 protein is CASSPTRVLGANVLTF. The DNA for the CDR3 is TGTGCCAGCAGCCCCACCAGGGTTCTGGGGGCCAACGTCCTGACTTTC.